These 18 T cell receptor beta chains were sequenced from one sample in a study of blood T cell repertoires in COVID-19. Sequenced by immunoSEQ multiplex PCR; TCRdb stores in-frame clones only, minus some. The data contain roughly 250,000 clones, around 82% of them singletons. Sample: peripheral blood. These TCRs come from a woman older than 75 with active or convalescent COVID-19.

This clone was counted once. V gene TRBV2 combines with J gene TRBJ2-1, with 7 bases that match TRBD1. V lost 6 bases to trimming and J lost 3 bases; unmatched junction nucleotides: 8. The germline CDR1 and CDR2 sequences are SNHLY and FYNNEI. The CDR3 consists of 15 residues. CDR3 region: CASSLQGSDYNEQFF. DNA of the CDR3: TGTGCCAGCAGCCTACAGGGGTCCGACTACAATGAGCAGTTCTTC.

Only a few counts were recorded for this clone. The genes are TRBV4-1 and TRBJ1-1, with 7 nucleotides matching TRBD1. Germline assignment: CDR1 MGHRA and CDR2 YSYEKL. The CDR3 runs to 14 residues. V was pared by 4 bases and J by 1 base, with 3 bases of the junction left unmatched. CDR3 in DNA: TGCGCCAGCAGCCGTAGACAGGGGAACACTGAAGCTTTCTTT. Translating it yields CASSRRQGNTEAFF.

Regarding this clone: Different DNA sequences within this sample yield the same CDR3. The chain combines TRBV7-7 with TRBJ2-1; TRBD1 matches at 10 bases. Germline assignment: CDR1 SSHAT and CDR2 FNYEAQ (reference sequence). The CDR3 is 14 residues long. CDR3 in amino acids: CASSLGTGVSEQFF. In DNA, the CDR3 is TGTGCTAGTAGCCTCGGGACAGGGGTCAGTGAGCAGTTCTTC.

The chain is built from TRBV10-2 and TRBJ2-1, with D maybe TRBD1 (6 bases). Germline V gene lookup returns CDR1 WSHSY and CDR2 SAAADI. V was trimmed by 8 bases and J by 3 bases, leaving 11 bases between them. The CDR3 is made up of 13 amino acids. CDR3 residues: CASGQGNYNEQFF. The DNA of the CDR3 is TGCGCCAGCGGGCAGGGGAACTACAATGAGCAGTTCTTC.

This clone is a singleton in its sample. This chain joins TRBV27 and TRBJ1-2; D uncertain. Germline CDR1 and CDR2: MNHEY and SMNVEV (reference sequence). V lost 5 bases and J lost 8, with 21 bases in between. This CDR3 region has 15 residues. CDR3 in DNA: TGTGCCAGCAGTCCCATCCCCCAGCGTACTATGGGCTACACCTTC. Protein product: CASSPIPQRTMGYTF.

This clone was seen just once. V gene TRBV29-1 combines with J gene TRBJ1-2; D remains ambiguous. The germline gives CDR1 SQVTM, CDR2 ANQGSEA. The germline V and J ends were trimmed by 0 bases and 6 bases, with 17 bases remaining between them. This CDR3 spans 15 amino acids. In DNA, the CDR3 is TGCAGCGTTGAAGATTGGAACCCTACAACTAATGGCTACACCTTC. It translates to CSVEDWNPTTNGYTF.

The chain is built from TRBV18 and TRBJ1-1; D uncertain. V was trimmed by 2 bases and J by 0 bases, leaving 7 bases between them. Germline V gene data show CDR1 as KGHSH and CDR2 as LQKENI. This CDR3 spans 14 amino acids. CDR3 nucleotide sequence: TGTGCCAGCTCACCAAGCTTTTTGAACACTGAAGCTTTCTTT. It yields the protein CASSPSFLNTEAFF.

The chain employs TRBV7-9 and TRBJ1-2; D perhaps matches TRBD1 (6 bases). From germline, CDR1 is SEHNR and CDR2 FQNEAQ (reference sequence). The CDR3 totals 16 residues. V lost 1 base, J lost 2 bases, and 14 bases lay in between. Here the CDR3 DNA reads TGTGCCAGCAGCTTAGTCAGGGGCGAATTGAACTATGGCTACACCTTC. It codes for CASSLVRGELNYGYTF.

V and J are TRBV18 and TRBJ2-7, with TRBD1 matching 9 bases. With 3 bases clipped from V and 7 bases from J, the junction kept 10 bases outside the gene matches. The CDR3 sequence is 15 residues long. The germline gives CDR1 KGHSH, CDR2 LQKENI. The CDR3 sequence is CASSPLPGTGPEQYF. CDR3 nucleotides: TGTGCCAGCTCACCTCTCCCCGGGACAGGGCCTGAGCAGTACTTC.

The chain recombines TRBV4-1 with TRBJ1-6; the D is unclear. Trimming removed 3 bases from V and 9 bases from J, with 18 bases in between. Germline V gives CDR1 MGHRA, CDR2 YSYEKL. The CDR3 consists of 16 residues. The CDR3 here is CASSHPGEAAGSPLHF. The CDR3 DNA follows: TGCGCCAGCAGCCATCCCGGTGAGGCCGCCGGTTCACCCCTCCACTTT.

The rearrangement uses TRBV11-2 and TRBJ2-1, with a weak D call TRBD1 (6 bases). The CDR3 loop spans 15 amino acids. Germline V lookup: CDR1 SGHAT, CDR2 FQNNGV. Trimming stripped 5 bases from V and 0 bases from J, with 11 bases between. This chain's CDR3 is CASSPGASSYNEQFF. In DNA form, the CDR3 reads TGTGCCAGCAGCCCAGGGGCGAGCTCCTACAATGAGCAGTTCTTC.

V and J are TRBV30 and TRBJ2-7, with 9 positions matching TRBD1. Germline assignment: CDR1 GTSNPN and CDR2 SVGIG (reference sequence). Trimming at V came to 3 bases and at J to 4 bases, leaving 4 bases not matched to a gene. The CDR3 is made up of 13 amino acids. This CDR3 is CAWRGDRAYEQYF. The DNA for the CDR3 is TGTGCCTGGAGAGGGGACAGGGCTTACGAGCAGTACTTC.

The gene calls are TRBV19 and TRBJ1-1; TRBD1 matches 7 bases. Losses at the gene ends were 6 bases for V and 6 bases for J; bases not matched to a gene: 13. The CDR3 loop spans 15 amino acids. Germline CDR1 LNHDA, CDR2 SQIVND (reference sequence). CDR3 bases: TGTGCCAGTAGGGCACAGGGGCCCGTAAAGGCTGAAGCTTTCTTT. This translates into CASRAQGPVKAEAFF. The whole variable domain, filled in from reference TRBV19 and TRBJ1-1, reads DGGITQSPKYLFRKEGQNVTLSCEQNLNHDAMYWYRQDPGQGLRLIYYSQIVNDFQKGDIAEGYSVSREKKESFPLTVTSAQKNPTAFYLCASRAQGPVKAEAFFGQGTRLTVV.

The J gene is TRBJ2-1, the V gene TRBV7-9; 7 bases line up with TRBD2. Germline V gives CDR1 SEHNR, CDR2 FQNEAQ (reference sequence). Trimming removed 3 bases from V and 8 bases from J; junction bases left unmatched: 7. The CDR3 runs to 14 residues. CDR3 residues: CASSFGLVGDEQFF. The CDR3 bases are TGTGCCAGCAGCTTCGGACTAGTAGGGGATGAGCAGTTCTTC. The whole variable domain, filled in from reference TRBV7-9 and TRBJ2-1, reads DTGVSQNPRHKITKRGQNVTFRCDPISEHNRLYWYRQTLGQGPEFLTYFQNEAQLEKSRLLSDRFSAERPKGSFSTLEIQRTEQGDSAMYLCASSFGLVGDEQFFGPGTRLTVL.

The rearrangement joins TRBV19 to TRBJ2-7; tentative D call: TRBD2 (6 bases). V dropped 8 bases and J dropped 0 bases, with 14 bases sitting between them. This CDR3 has 14 residues. Germline lookup yields CDR1 LNHDA and CDR2 SQIVND (reference sequence). Here the CDR3 DNA reads TGTGCCAGTCCTCCCGTCGGGGGCTCCTACGAGCAGTACTTC. Its translation is CASPPVGGSYEQYF.

The chain carries TRBV3-1 (or the pseudogene TRBV3-2) and TRBJ2-3, with TRBD2 matching 8 bases. Germline CDR1 reads LGHDT; CDR2 reads YNNKEL (reference sequence). Unmatched junction bases numbered 5, after V lost 2 bases and J lost 1 base. The CDR3 is made up of 16 amino acids. CDR3 in amino acids: CASSQRSGSGTDTQYF. In nucleotides, the CDR3 is TGTGCCAGCAGCCAAAGGAGCGGGAGCGGCACAGATACGCAGTATTTT.

The rearrangement uses TRBV6-6 and TRBJ1-6; 9 positions match TRBD1. V shed 7 bases, J shed 10 bases, and the junction held 11 bases outside the gene matches. The CDR3 runs 15 residues. Germline V gene lookup returns CDR1 MNHNY and CDR2 SVGAGI (reference sequence). CDR3 DNA sequence: TGTGCCAGCATGACCGCGGGACAGGGTAACTCACCCCTCCACTTT. Amino acid sequence: CASMTAGQGNSPLHF.

The rearrangement joins TRBV7-9 to TRBJ2-7; no clear D. CDR3 size: 13 residues. Looked up from germline, CDR1 is SEHNR and CDR2 is FQNEAQ (reference sequence). Trimming took 3 bases from V and 0 from J, leaving 6 bases between them. As DNA, the CDR3 is TGTGCCAGCAGCTTTACTGCCTCCTACGAGCAGTACTTC. Translated: CASSFTASYEQYF.